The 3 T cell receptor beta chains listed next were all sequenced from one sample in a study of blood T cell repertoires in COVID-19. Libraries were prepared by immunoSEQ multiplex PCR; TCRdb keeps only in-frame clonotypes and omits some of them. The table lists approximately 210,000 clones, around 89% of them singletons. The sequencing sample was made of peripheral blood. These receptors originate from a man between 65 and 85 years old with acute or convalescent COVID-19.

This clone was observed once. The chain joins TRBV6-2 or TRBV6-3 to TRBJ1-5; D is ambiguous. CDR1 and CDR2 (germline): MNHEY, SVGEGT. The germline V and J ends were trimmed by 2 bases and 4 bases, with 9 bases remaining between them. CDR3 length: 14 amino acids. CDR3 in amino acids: CASSYRDRNQPQHF. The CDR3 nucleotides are TGTGCCAGCAGTTACCGGGATAGGAATCAGCCCCAGCATTTT.

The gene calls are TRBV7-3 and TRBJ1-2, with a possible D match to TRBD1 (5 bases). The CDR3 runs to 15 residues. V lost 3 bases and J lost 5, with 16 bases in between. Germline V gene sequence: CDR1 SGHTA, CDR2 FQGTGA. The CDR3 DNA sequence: TGTGCCAGCAGCTTGGAGACAGAGCCCGGGTATGGCTACACCTTC. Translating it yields CASSLETEPGYGYTF.

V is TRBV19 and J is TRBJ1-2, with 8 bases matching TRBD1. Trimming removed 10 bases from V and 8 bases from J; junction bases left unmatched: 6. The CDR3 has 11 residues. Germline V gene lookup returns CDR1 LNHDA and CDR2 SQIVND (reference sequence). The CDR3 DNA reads TGTGCCACAAGGACAGGGTTGGGCTACACCTTC. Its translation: CATRTGLGYTF.